The source of this TCR beta chain is a study of T cell repertoires in cytomegalovirus infection. For the study at large: An indication of both CMV infection and matching HLA type came from public TCR beta signatures.

This clonotype was seen at least ten times. The target antigen is unknown. Trimming stripped 1 base from V and 2 bases from J, with 12 bases between. This CDR3 contains 15 residues. Germline CDR1 MDHEN, CDR2 SYDVKM. TCRdb re-derived calls from the reads in MiXCR, one entry per CDR3 protein. This table holds roughly 150,000 distinct CDR3 sequences, around 30% found once. This receptor was taken from a human donor in good health (CMV status not recorded). Some clones in this sample may be carry-over from other donors' samples. Sequences were derived from CD8+ T cells from cultured PBMCs, sampled from culture after CMV antigen stimulation. The V and J genes are TRBV28 and TRBJ2-7; possibly TRBD2 for D (6 bases). The CDR3, as DNA: TGTGCCAGCAGTTTATTGCTAGGGGAGGCCTACGAGCAGTACTTC. It translates to CASSLLLGEAYEQYF.